Below, 29 T cell receptor beta chains from the same sample are listed, as sequenced in a study of OX40 agonist ivuxolimab in advanced cancers. Sequenced by immunoSEQ multiplex PCR; TCRdb stores in-frame clones only, minus some. The table has around 58,000 clones, almost 95% seen once; the top ten hold approximately 18%. Source: CD4+ or CD8+ T cells sorted from blood, taken in a trial of the OX40 agonist ivuxolimab. These receptors were obtained from an adult with an advanced solid tumor such as melanoma, head and neck, liver or kidney cancer.

The chain links TRBV5-1 to TRBJ2-1; 9 nucleotides match TRBD2. The CDR3 extends over 15 amino acids. In germline, CDR1 is SGHRS, CDR2 YFSETQ. After removal of 0 bases from V and 5 bases from J, the junction contained 3 bases not matched to a gene. The chain's CDR3 is CASSLVSGSNNEQFF. The CDR3 DNA follows: TGCGCCAGCAGCTTGGTTAGCGGGAGTAACAATGAGCAGTTCTTC.

CDR3 DNA sequence: TGTGCCAGCAACCGACCCAGCGGGAGCGACGCCTACAATGAGCAGTTCTTC. It codes for CASNRPSGSDAYNEQFF. This sequence joins TRBV9 and TRBJ2-1, with TRBD2 matching over 8 bases. Looked up from germline, CDR1 is SGDLS and CDR2 is YYNGEE. V trimming: 6 bases; J trimming: 2 bases; junction bases outside the gene matches: 13. The CDR3 sequence is 17 residues long.

This clone was seen just once. The J gene is TRBJ1-5, the V gene TRBV7-8; 12 bases map to TRBD1. The CDR3 runs to 18 residues. V lost 5 bases and J lost 1; bases outside the gene matches: 9. Germline assignment: CDR1 SGHVS and CDR2 FQNEAQ. CDR3 coding DNA: TGTGCCAGCAGCGCAAGCCCGGGACAGGGGGCGAGCAATCAGCCCCAGCATTTT. The encoded protein is CASSASPGQGASNQPQHF. Filled out from reference TRBV7-8 and TRBJ1-5, the complete variable domain reads GAGVSQSPRYKVAKRGQDVALRCDPISGHVSLFWYQQALGQGPEFLTYFQNEAQLDKSGLPSDRFFAERPEGSVSTLKIQRTQQEDSAVYLCASSASPGQGASNQPQHFGDGTRLSIL.

This sequence joins TRBV19 and TRBJ2-3; 10 nucleotides line up with TRBD2. Losses at the gene ends were 10 bases for V and 5 bases for J; bases not matched to a gene: 6. Per germline, CDR1 LNHDA and CDR2 SQIVND (reference sequence). The CDR3 sequence is 13 residues long. The CDR3 coding sequence is TGTGCCACCAAGCGGGAGGGGGTAGATACGCAGTATTTT. Translated, it gives CATKREGVDTQYF.

DNA for the CDR3: TGTGCCAGCAGCCCAGATTTGAACACTGAAGCTTTCTTT. This sequence encodes CASSPDLNTEAFF. The chain employs TRBV9 and TRBJ1-1, with D unresolved. Per germline, CDR1 SGDLS and CDR2 YYNGEE. This CDR3 comprises 13 residues. The V end lost 4 bases, the J end lost 0 bases, and 7 bases lay between the germline ends.

This chain connects TRBV11-3 to TRBJ2-1; no firm D call. The length of the CDR3 is 13 residues. Germline V gene data show CDR1 as SGHNT and CDR2 as YENEEA. Trimming removed 1 base at V and 7 bases at J, with 8 bases between. CDR3 region: CASSLGVGNEQFF. The CDR3 DNA sequence: TGTGCCAGCAGCTTAGGAGTTGGTAATGAGCAGTTCTTC.

This clone appeared once. The genes are TRBV11-3 and TRBJ2-7, with D uncertain. Germline CDR1 is SGHNT and CDR2 is YENEEA. The length of the CDR3 is 13 residues. V was clipped by 6 bases and J by 2 bases, with 11 bases between them. Here the CDR3 reads CASRKRSTYEQYF. The CDR3 DNA reads TGTGCCAGCAGAAAAAGGTCTACCTACGAGCAGTACTTC.

This clone was recorded once. This chain connects TRBV28 to TRBJ2-7; 11 bases match TRBD2. Germline V gene sequence: CDR1 MDHEN, CDR2 SYDVKM. The junction had 9 bases not matched to a gene; V was cut back by 6 bases and J by 2 bases. The CDR3 runs 16 residues. The CDR3 loop reads CASRQRRGLAAYEQYF. CDR3 in DNA: TGTGCCAGCAGACAACGCCGGGGACTAGCGGCCTACGAGCAGTACTTC.

The rearrangement joins TRBV19 to TRBJ1-3; D is undetermined. Germline V gene data show CDR1 as LNHDA and CDR2 as SQIVND (reference sequence). V was shortened by 6 bases and J by 4 bases, with 13 bases between the two germline ends. This CDR3 is 14 amino acids long. As DNA, the CDR3 is TGTGCCAGTAGGAACAACCCTGAAGGAAACACCATATATTTT. Amino acids: CASRNNPEGNTIYF.

The chain recombines TRBV7-2 with TRBJ2-1, with 8 bases fitting TRBD2. V lost 1 base, J lost 2 bases, and 4 bases stayed unmatched. The CDR3 totals 16 residues. Looked up from germline, CDR1 is SGHTA and CDR2 is FQGNSA. CDR3 sequence: CASSLGTSPTYNEQFF. The CDR3 DNA follows: TGTGCCAGCAGCTTAGGGACTAGCCCAACCTACAATGAGCAGTTCTTC.

V usage is TRBV7-9 and J usage is TRBJ1-1; a weak D match, TRBD1 (6 bases). CDR1 and CDR2 from the germline V gene are SEHNR and FQNEAQ (reference sequence). This CDR3 contains 14 residues. Between the trimmed V and J ends, which lost 1 base and 3 bases, there was a span of 9 bases. DNA of the CDR3: TGTGCCAGCAGCTTAGGGGGGGCAGACACTGAAGCTTTCTTT. Protein: CASSLGGADTEAFF.

The chain links TRBV9 to TRBJ2-7, with D unclear. V lost 0 bases to trimming and J lost 0 bases, with 10 bases between them. Per germline, CDR1 SGDLS and CDR2 YYNGEE. There are 15 residues in the CDR3. The CDR3 nucleotides are TGTGCCAGCAGCGTAGGTTTAGGGTACTCCTACGAGCAGTACTTC. Its translation: CASSVGLGYSYEQYF.

The chain has TRBV4-3 and TRBJ2-2; D unclear. CDR3 length: 14 amino acids. In germline, CDR1 is LGHNA, CDR2 YSLEER. Deletions cut 6 bases from V and 3 bases from J, with 11 bases between. The CDR3 nucleotides are TGCGCCAGCAGAGAGACTTCTCACACCGGGGAGCTGTTTTTT. It yields the protein CASRETSHTGELFF.

V and J are TRBV4-1 and TRBJ2-7; D gene unclear. Germline V CDR1 and CDR2: MGHRA, YSYEKL. Trimming took 0 bases from V and 2 from J, leaving 17 bases between them. This CDR3 has 17 residues. The CDR3 DNA sequence: TGCGCCAGCAGCCAAGATTGGTTAACGGACCCCACCTACGAGCAGTACTTC. Translating it yields CASSQDWLTDPTYEQYF.

This clone has just a few counts. The rearrangement uses TRBV10-3 and TRBJ1-5; 10 nucleotides agree with TRBD1. The germline gives CDR1 ENHRY, CDR2 SYGVKD. V lost 2 bases and J lost 0; bases outside the gene matches: 13. The CDR3 sequence is 20 residues long. CDR3 protein: CAISETTGTGAGYSNQPQHF. The CDR3 coding sequence is TGTGCCATCAGTGAGACAACCGGGACAGGGGCCGGATATAGCAATCAGCCCCAGCATTTT.

This sequence joins TRBV7-8 and TRBJ2-7; D might be TRBD1 (5 bases). CDR1 is SGHVS, CDR2 FQNEAQ, per germline. The CDR3 loop spans 15 amino acids. V was cut by 1 base and J by 2 bases, with 12 bases left in between. CDR3 in DNA: TGTGCCAGCAGCTTAGGACAGAGCCTTACCTACGAGCAGTACTTC. Its translation: CASSLGQSLTYEQYF.

As to this clone: This sample includes further DNA sequences coding for the same CDR3. The V and J genes are TRBV27 and TRBJ2-7; D ambiguous. Looked up from germline, CDR1 is MNHEY and CDR2 is SMNVEV (reference sequence). This CDR3 comprises 13 residues. The V and J ends lost 0 bases and 4 bases respectively, with 7 bases between them. Written as DNA, the CDR3 is TGTGCCAGCAGTTTATCGGCAGCGTACGAGCAGTACTTC. This codes for CASSLSAAYEQYF.

The rearrangement links TRBV4-1 to TRBJ2-1; weak D call: TRBD2 (5 bases). In germline, CDR1 is MGHRA, CDR2 YSYEKL. The CDR3 runs 16 residues. V shed 0 bases and J shed 3 bases, with 12 bases lying between them. CDR3 bases: TGCGCCAGCAGCCAAGATAGAAGCGGAGTCTACAATGAGCAGTTCTTC. Translated, it gives CASSQDRSGVYNEQFF.

This chain uses TRBV6-6 with TRBJ1-5, with a possible D match to TRBD1 (6 bases). The CDR3 has 16 residues. Trimming shortened V by 6 bases and J by 5 bases, and 20 bases separated the two germline ends. Germline lookup yields CDR1 MNHNY and CDR2 SVGAGI (reference sequence). The CDR3 nucleotides read TGTGCCAGCAGGTTATCAGGGGTAGTAGTGGATCAGCCCCAGCATTTT. Encoded protein: CASRLSGVVVDQPQHF.

The rearrangement uses TRBV18 and TRBJ1-1; D is ambiguous. Trimming cost V 3 bases and J 1 base, with 12 bases left between them. The CDR3 is made up of 15 amino acids. Germline loops: CDR1 KGHSH, CDR2 LQKENI. CDR3 in amino acids: CASSPNHARNTEAFF. CDR3 coding DNA: TGTGCCAGCTCACCCAACCATGCGAGGAACACTGAAGCTTTCTTT.

This chain uses TRBV2 with TRBJ2-1, with 7 bases that match TRBD1. Germline CDR1 SNHLY, CDR2 FYNNEI. V shed 2 bases, J shed 6 bases, and the junction held 7 bases outside the gene matches. This CDR3 is built from 15 residues. The CDR3: CASSELGGGGNEQFF. As DNA, the CDR3 is TGTGCCAGCAGTGAATTAGGGGGCGGTGGCAATGAGCAGTTCTTC.

The chain combines TRBV13 with TRBJ2-1; D remains unclear. Germline CDR1 is PRHDT and CDR2 is FYEKMQ (reference sequence). The germline V and J ends were trimmed by 5 bases and 2 bases, with 13 bases remaining between them. The CDR3 is 15 residues long. CDR3 amino acids: CASSQPYPTYNEQFF. The CDR3 bases are TGTGCCAGCAGCCAGCCCTACCCGACCTACAATGAGCAGTTCTTC.

This clone has just one count. V usage is TRBV7-3 and J usage is TRBJ2-1, with 10 bases matching TRBD2. Germline trimming cut 2 bases from V and 3 bases from J; bases unmatched to any gene: 7. The CDR3 extends over 17 amino acids. Germline V gives CDR1 SGHTA, CDR2 FQGTGA. Here the CDR3 DNA reads TGTGCCAGCAGCTTATGGGGGAGCGGGAGGGTCTACAATGAGCAGTTCTTC. Its protein product is CASSLWGSGRVYNEQFF.

The rearrangement uses TRBV4-3 and TRBJ2-2; 9 bases map to TRBD2. The CDR3 contains 15 residues. The J segment lost 7 bases and the V segment lost 1 base, leaving 4 bases of the junction unmatched. Per the germline V gene, CDR1 is LGHNA and CDR2 is YSLEER. CDR3: CASSQGGRAGGELFF. DNA for the CDR3: TGCGCCAGCAGCCAAGGCGGGAGGGCCGGCGGGGAGCTGTTTTTT.

This clone was observed a handful of times. The rearrangement joins TRBV2 to TRBJ1-2; TRBD1 agrees at 8 bases. The CDR3 consists of 12 residues. V shed 8 bases and J 4 bases; nucleotides not matched to a gene: 3. Looked up from germline, CDR1 is SNHLY and CDR2 is FYNNEI. Here the CDR3 reads CASQDRAYGYTF. The CDR3 region has the DNA TGTGCCAGCCAGGACAGGGCCTATGGCTACACCTTC.

CDR3: CASSLNHQETQYF. For the CDR3, the DNA is TGTGCCAGCAGCTTAAACCACCAAGAGACCCAGTACTTC. The chain combines TRBV7-3 with TRBJ2-5; D gene uncertain. Per germline, CDR1 SGHTA and CDR2 FQGTGA. The CDR3 has 13 amino acids. V lost 1 base to trimming and J lost 0 bases, with 3 bases between them. The variable domain in full, with the rest retrieved from reference TRBV7-3 and TRBJ2-5, is GAGVSQTPSNKVTEKGKYVELRCDPISGHTALYWYRQSLGQGPEFLIYFQGTGAADDSGLPNDRFFAVRPEGSVSTLKIQRTERGDSAVYLCASSLNHQETQYFGPGTRLLVL.

The gene calls are TRBV5-6 and TRBJ1-1; unclear D gene. The CDR3 loop spans 12 amino acids. CDR1 and CDR2 from the germline V gene are SGHDT and YYEEEE. Trimming left V 7 bases short and J 0 bases short, with 7 bases between. Written as DNA, the CDR3 is TGTGCCAGCGGAGACTTGAACACTGAAGCTTTCTTT. It is translated as CASGDLNTEAFF.

V is TRBV7-2 and J is TRBJ2-7; TRBD2 is a possible D gene (5 bases). The CDR3 extends over 13 amino acids. Between the trimmed V and J ends, which lost 1 base and 4 bases, there was a span of 8 bases. The V gene's germline CDR1 is SGHTA and CDR2 FQGNSA. The CDR3 DNA sequence: TGTGCCAGCAGCTTAGTCGGAGGTTACGAGCAGTACTTC. It codes for CASSLVGGYEQYF.

The chain employs TRBV11-2 and TRBJ1-2; 7 nucleotides align to TRBD1. The CDR3 runs 15 residues. The ends lost 5 bases at V and 2 bases at J; junction bases unmatched: 8. From germline, CDR1 is SGHAT and CDR2 FQNNGV. CDR3 DNA sequence: TGTGCCAGCAGCCCCTGGGACAGTGCCAACTATGGCTACACCTTC. This encodes CASSPWDSANYGYTF.